These 24 T cell receptor beta chains came from one sample sequenced in a study of cytomegalovirus exposure and HLA in healthy donors. Clones were sequenced by immunoSEQ multiplex PCR, and TCRdb holds only the in-frame ones, with some missing. The sample yields about 160,000 clones, roughly 91% seen once. Sequenced: PBMCs. The receptors shown here come from a man younger than 35 in good health and CMV-seropositive.

The rearrangement links TRBV4-1 to TRBJ2-7; D unclear. CDR1 and CDR2 from the germline V gene are MGHRA and YSYEKL. The V gene lost 0 bases and the J gene lost 4 bases, with 4 bases spanning the gap. This CDR3 is 12 amino acids long. The CDR3 DNA reads as TGCGCCAGCAGCCAAGACTTATACGAGCAGTACTTC. The encoded protein is CASSQDLYEQYF.

This chain uses TRBV10-3 with TRBJ1-2; 8 nucleotides align to TRBD1. With 8 bases clipped from V and 3 bases from J, the junction kept 5 bases outside the gene matches. The CDR3 runs to 13 residues. Germline V CDR1 and CDR2: ENHRY, SYGVKD. Written as DNA, the CDR3 is TGTGCCATCTGGGGACAGGCAGACTATGGCTACACCTTC. Residues: CAIWGQADYGYTF.

This chain connects TRBV15 to TRBJ1-5, with D tentatively TRBD1 (6 bases). CDR3 length: 15 amino acids. V lost 1 base to trimming and J lost 0 bases, with 7 bases between them. Germline V lookup: CDR1 LNHNV, CDR2 YYDKDF (reference sequence). The CDR3 nucleotides are TGTGCCACCAGCAGAGGGACAGATAGCAATCAGCCCCAGCATTTT. It encodes CATSRGTDSNQPQHF.

J is TRBJ2-5 and V is TRBV29-1, with 9 bases fitting TRBD2. CDR1 and CDR2 from the germline V gene are SQVTM and ANQGSEA. Unmatched junction bases numbered 9, after V lost 3 bases and J lost 4 bases. This CDR3 spans 15 amino acids. The DNA of the CDR3 is TGCAGCGTTGAGAATAGCGGGAGTGGTGGAGAGACCCAGTACTTC. Translating it yields CSVENSGSGGETQYF.

The chain combines TRBV5-4 with TRBJ1-4, with TRBD1 matching 12 bases. Germline CDR1 SGHNT, CDR2 YYREEE (reference sequence). The junction had 4 bases not matched to a gene; V was cut back by 4 bases and J by 0 bases. The CDR3 totals 17 residues. The chain's CDR3 is CASSRRDRGPTNEKLFF. CDR3 sequence (DNA): TGTGCCAGCAGCCGAAGGGACAGGGGGCCAACTAATGAAAAACTGTTTTTT.

V is TRBV5-1 and J is TRBJ2-3, with 7 bases matching TRBD2. CDR1 is SGHRS, CDR2 YFSETQ, per germline. The junction had 9 bases not matched to a gene; V was cut back by 4 bases and J by 1 base. This CDR3 has 16 amino acids. CDR3 in amino acids: CASSLGTNLRTDTQYF. CDR3 bases: TGCGCCAGCAGCCTGGGGACTAACCTACGCACAGATACGCAGTATTTT.

The chain links TRBV2 to TRBJ2-7, with D hard to call. This CDR3 has 11 residues. V lost 4 bases and J lost 3, with 4 bases in between. Germline CDR1 and CDR2: SNHLY and FYNNEI. CDR3 in amino acids: CASSAGYEQYF. The DNA of the CDR3 is TGTGCCAGCAGTGCGGGCTACGAGCAGTACTTC. Together with reference TRBV2 and TRBJ2-7, the CDR3 gives the full variable domain: EPEVTQTPSHQVTQMGQEVILRCVPISNHLYFYWYRQILGQKVEFLVSFYNNEISEKSEIFDDQFSVERPDGSNFTLKIRSTKLEDSAMYFCASSAGYEQYFGPGTRLTVT.

The chain employs TRBV15 and TRBJ2-7; D is possibly TRBD1 (5 bases). Germline V gene sequence: CDR1 LNHNV, CDR2 YYDKDF (reference sequence). V lost 0 bases and J lost 4, with 13 bases in between. This CDR3 comprises 15 residues. The CDR3 DNA reads TGTGCCACCAGCAGAGAGGACAAACGGGTGTACGAGCAGTACTTC. It is translated as CATSREDKRVYEQYF.

This clone was counted a few times. This chain links TRBV6-4 with TRBJ2-3, with TRBD2 identical over 8 bases. The CDR3 is 14 residues long. The germline gives CDR1 MRHNA, CDR2 SNTAGT. The J segment lost 4 bases and the V segment lost 2 bases, leaving 2 bases of the junction unmatched. CDR3 nucleotides: TGTGCCAGCAGTGACGCGGGAGGCGCAGATACGCAGTATTTT. It encodes CASSDAGGADTQYF.

This clone came up once. In nucleotides, the CDR3 is TGTGCCAGCAGGCCCGGGACAGCGAACTCCCAAGAGACCCAGTACTTC. It codes for CASRPGTANSQETQYF. V and J are TRBV27 and TRBJ2-5, with TRBD1 identical over 7 bases. The V segment lost 6 bases and the J segment 1 base; nucleotides outside the gene matches: 11. Germline CDR1 reads MNHEY; CDR2 reads SMNVEV (reference sequence). The CDR3 totals 16 residues.

This chain joins TRBV5-6 and TRBJ2-7, with TRBD1 matching over 12 bases. Trimming took 0 bases from V and 6 from J; bases not matched to a gene: 7. The CDR3 runs to 16 residues. Germline V gives CDR1 SGHDT, CDR2 YYEEEE. The CDR3 sequence is CASSLGAGQGAGEQYF. The CDR3 DNA is TGTGCCAGCAGCTTGGGGGCGGGACAGGGGGCAGGCGAGCAGTACTTC.

This sequence joins TRBV4-1 and TRBJ2-1; the D is unclear. The CDR3 extends over 16 amino acids. The V end was cut by 0 bases, the J end by 6 bases, with 15 bases between. The germline V gene encodes CDR1 MGHRA and CDR2 YSYEKL. This chain's CDR3 is CASSQDISPPGNEQFF. CDR3 nucleotide sequence: TGCGCCAGCAGCCAAGACATATCTCCCCCGGGCAATGAGCAGTTCTTC.

This chain uses TRBV7-2 with TRBJ2-1; TRBD2 matches at 8 bases. Germline V CDR1 and CDR2: SGHTA, FQGNSA. The CDR3 is 16 residues long. Trimming at V came to 1 base and at J to 3 bases, leaving 5 bases not matched to a gene. Written as DNA, the CDR3 is TGTGCCAGCAGCTTAGTAGCTAGCGGGCGCTACAATGAGCAGTTCTTC. This sequence encodes CASSLVASGRYNEQFF.

This sequence joins TRBV19 and TRBJ2-7; possible D gene TRBD2, 5 bases. V gave up 7 bases and J gave up 2 bases, with 15 bases separating them. The germline V gene has CDR1 LNHDA and CDR2 SQIVND (reference sequence). CDR3 length: 14 amino acids. For the CDR3, the DNA is TGTGCCAGTAATAGCGCAGGCCTCGCCTACGAGCAGTACTTC. This encodes CASNSAGLAYEQYF.

The gene calls are TRBV6-5 and TRBJ2-1; 9 positions agree with TRBD2. CDR1 and CDR2 from the germline V gene are MNHEY and SVGAGI. V trimming: 8 bases; J trimming: 7 bases; junction bases outside the gene matches: 9. The CDR3 contains 14 residues. The CDR3 reads CASAVGLAGNEQFF. The CDR3 DNA reads as TGTGCCAGCGCCGTGGGGCTAGCGGGGAATGAGCAGTTCTTC.

This chain links TRBV5-4 with TRBJ2-3, with TRBD2 matching over 7 bases. CDR1 is SGHNT, CDR2 YYREEE, per germline (reference sequence). With V trimmed by 0 bases and J by 5 bases, 9 bases remained unmatched. The CDR3 spans 16 residues. The DNA of the CDR3 is TGTGCCAGCAGCTTGGCCTTGGGGGGGAAGTTAGATACGCAGTATTTT. Translated: CASSLALGGKLDTQYF.

The rearrangement links TRBV28 to TRBJ1-5; TRBD1 aligns across 8 bases. The CDR3 contains 16 residues. The junction had 8 bases not matched to a gene; V was cut back by 6 bases and J by 1 base. Germline V gives CDR1 MDHEN, CDR2 SYDVKM. This chain's CDR3 is CASSAQGALSNQPQHF. In nucleotides, the CDR3 is TGTGCCAGCAGCGCGCAGGGGGCACTAAGCAATCAGCCCCAGCATTTT.

The chain employs TRBV19 and TRBJ2-7, with TRBD1 identical over 11 bases. Losses at the gene ends were 8 bases for V and 3 bases for J; bases not matched to a gene: 9. Germline assignment: CDR1 LNHDA and CDR2 SQIVND (reference sequence). CDR3 length: 15 residues. CDR3 in DNA: TGTGCCAGTGGGCCCGGGACAGGGGGTTTCTACGAGCAGTACTTC. It encodes CASGPGTGGFYEQYF.

In nucleotides, the CDR3 is TGTGCCAGCAGCCTAAACACTGCTGACAGGGGGAAACATGGTGACGAGCAGTACTTC. Amino acid sequence: CASSLNTADRGKHGDEQYF. V and J are TRBV7-9 and TRBJ2-7; 9 nucleotides match TRBD1. Germline assignment: CDR1 SEHNR and CDR2 FQNEAQ (reference sequence). Unmatched junction bases numbered 22, after V lost 5 bases and J lost 5 bases. The CDR3 has 19 amino acids.

The V and J genes are TRBV4-1 and TRBJ1-5; the D gene is possibly TRBD1 (6 bases). CDR3 length equals 16 residues. V was cut by 1 base and J by 4 bases, with 14 bases left in between. Germline CDR1 MGHRA, CDR2 YSYEKL. The CDR3 here is CASSQVGQPRNQPQHF. CDR3 nucleotides: TGCGCCAGCAGCCAAGTTGGACAGCCTCGGAATCAGCCCCAGCATTTT.

The V and J genes are TRBV7-3 and TRBJ2-6; a possible D gene is TRBD1 (6 bases). CDR3 length: 20 residues. CDR1 and CDR2 from the germline V gene are SGHTA and FQGTGA. V shed 4 bases and J shed 0 bases, with 22 bases lying between them. The CDR3 is CASSSQGTRGVHSGANVLTF. The CDR3 nucleotides read TGTGCCAGCAGCTCCCAGGGAACCAGGGGCGTACACTCTGGGGCCAACGTCCTGACTTTC.

V gene TRBV11-3 combines with J gene TRBJ2-7; D gene unclear. This CDR3 has 13 amino acids. Per germline, CDR1 SGHNT and CDR2 YENEEA. Trimming took 2 bases from V and 1 from J, leaving 6 bases between them. CDR3 DNA sequence: TGTGCCAGCAGCTTATGGCAGTCCTACGAGCAGTACTTC. The encoded protein is CASSLWQSYEQYF.

J is TRBJ2-1 and V is TRBV19; D is perhaps TRBD1 (6 bases). CDR3 length equals 12 residues. Germline CDR1 is LNHDA and CDR2 is SQIVND (reference sequence). Trimming removed 6 bases at V and 4 bases at J, with 7 bases between. The CDR3 region has the DNA TGTGCCAGTAGACAGGGTTACAATGAGCAGTTCTTC. Translating it yields CASRQGYNEQFF.

A single count supports this clone. This chain connects TRBV15 to TRBJ1-4; maybe TRBD1 (5 bases). Germline V gene lookup returns CDR1 LNHNV and CDR2 YYDKDF (reference sequence). The CDR3 contains 18 residues. V was trimmed by 1 base and J by 7 bases, leaving 22 bases between them. The CDR3 DNA reads TGTGCCACCAGCAGAGCTCTGTTGATGGGGCAGCGTGGTGAAAAACTGTTTTTT. Translated: CATSRALLMGQRGEKLFF.